The 7 T cell receptor beta chains in this list originate from one sample, sequenced in a study of beta chain features in type 1 diabetes (dated 2018 in TCRdb). The library was prepared using the immunoSEQ multiplex PCR assay. The entire amount of isolated RNA was reverse transcribed using the High Capacity cDNA Reverse Transcription Kit, so the sequenced TCRB transcripts were expressed ones. TCRdb limited this immuneACCESS table to in-frame rearrangements with V and J called. A share of clones is missing; checked studies link under half to unresolved V genes, and the rest is unexplained. Across this sample there are around 500,000 clones, with roughly 31% seen only once. Jointly, the top ten make up roughly 0.066% of the sample. The sample comprised naive CD4+ T cells from blood. The cell subset or site label for this specimen denotes: true naive CD4+ T cells. The receptor set was obtained from a man younger than 35 in good health.

The chain links TRBV30 to TRBJ1-2; D is perhaps TRBD1 (6 bases). This CDR3 has 13 residues. Germline assignment: CDR1 GTSNPN and CDR2 SVGIG (reference sequence). The V end lost 3 bases, the J end lost 8 bases, and 16 bases lay between the germline ends. The CDR3 sequence: CAWSPAGVEGYTF. In DNA, the CDR3 is TGTGCCTGGAGCCCGGCAGGGGTCGAAGGCTACACCTTC.

V usage is TRBV15 and J usage is TRBJ2-7; 9 nucleotides align to TRBD1. Germline CDR1 LNHNV, CDR2 YYDKDF (reference sequence). The CDR3 sequence is 16 residues long. V lost 1 base to trimming and J lost 1 base; unmatched junction nucleotides: 5. CDR3 coding DNA: TGTGCCACCAGCAGAGTTTTGGGACAGGGATCCTACGAGCAGTACTTC. It is translated as CATSRVLGQGSYEQYF.

CDR3 amino acids: CSVVRERDPYNEQFF. For the CDR3, the DNA is TGCAGCGTTGTACGGGAGCGGGACCCCTACAATGAGCAGTTCTTC. This chain connects TRBV29-1 to TRBJ2-1, with 7 bases fitting TRBD2. The ends lost 4 bases at V and 2 bases at J; junction bases unmatched: 8. The length of the CDR3 is 15 residues. Per the germline V gene, CDR1 is SQVTM and CDR2 is ANQGSEA.

This clone has just a few counts. The rearrangement joins TRBV2 to TRBJ2-5; a weak D match, TRBD2 (6 bases). This CDR3 is 14 amino acids long. V dropped 10 bases and J dropped 2 bases, with 17 bases sitting between them. Germline V lookup: CDR1 SNHLY, CDR2 FYNNEI. The CDR3 loop reads CATRDSGPQETQYF. The CDR3, as DNA: TGTGCCACCCGGGACTCCGGCCCGCAAGAGACCCAGTACTTC.

The chain has TRBV30 and TRBJ1-1; D uncertain. Germline loops: CDR1 GTSNPN, CDR2 SVGIG (reference sequence). The V end was cut by 4 bases, the J end by 10 bases, with 13 bases between. This CDR3 has 11 amino acids. CDR3 residues: CAWIGSGGAFF. CDR3 DNA sequence: TGTGCCTGGATTGGATCGGGAGGAGCTTTCTTT.

The chain couples TRBV7-9 to TRBJ2-5, with TRBD2 matching over 8 bases. V lost 2 bases, J lost 5 bases, and 7 bases stayed unmatched. Germline V CDR1 and CDR2: SEHNR, FQNEAQ (reference sequence). There are 15 residues in the CDR3. CDR3 nucleotide sequence: TGTGCCAGCAGCTTACCCGGACTAGCAATTGAGACCCAGTACTTC. This sequence encodes CASSLPGLAIETQYF.

This clone was observed a few times. V is TRBV10-3 and J is TRBJ2-5; 8 bases fit TRBD1. The length of the CDR3 is 14 residues. V was pared by 8 bases and J by 4 bases, with 9 bases of the junction left unmatched. The germline CDR1 and CDR2 sequences are ENHRY and SYGVKD. CDR3 nucleotide sequence: TGTGCCATCGCTGGTCAGGGGGCAGGAGAGACCCAGTACTTC. Translating it yields CAIAGQGAGETQYF.